This T cell receptor (beta chain) was recovered during a study of shared clonotypes between healthy human individuals. About the research overall: Donors were two women and three men aged 18 to 49. Study observations and caveats: Blood was the sole source, and tissue repertoires probably differ.

In regard to this clone: Its target is not known.

Deep-level running was used for the assay. Every unsorted PBMC PCR replicate was loaded with 300 to 350 ng DNA, some 31,000 T cell genomes. The data were produced by immunoSEQ multiplex PCR, yet TCRdb's version contains in-frame clones alone and is incomplete. This table has hundreds of thousands of clones, over 60% appearing once. This CDR3 has 15 amino acids. Trimming shortened V by 2 bases and J by 3 bases, and 14 bases separated the two germline ends. From germline, CDR1 is MNHEY and CDR2 SMNVEV (reference sequence). The sample consisted of PBMCs. This TCR was recovered from a woman aged 40-49 years in good health. Some clones in this sample may be carry-over from other donors' samples. The rearrangement uses TRBV27 and TRBJ2-7; D perhaps matches TRBD2 (6 bases). In DNA, the CDR3 is TGTGCCAGCAGTTTAGTAGGGACTGGGCACTACGAGCAGTACTTC. Its translation is CASSLVGTGHYEQYF.